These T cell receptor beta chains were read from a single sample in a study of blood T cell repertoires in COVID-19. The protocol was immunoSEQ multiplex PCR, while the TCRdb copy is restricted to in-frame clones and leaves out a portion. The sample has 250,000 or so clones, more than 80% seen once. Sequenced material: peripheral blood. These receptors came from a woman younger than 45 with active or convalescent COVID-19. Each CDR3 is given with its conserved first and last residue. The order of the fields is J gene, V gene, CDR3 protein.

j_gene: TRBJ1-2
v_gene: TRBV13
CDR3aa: CASSLNGNYGYTF

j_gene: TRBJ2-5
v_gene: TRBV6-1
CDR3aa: CASSELGPGGTQYF

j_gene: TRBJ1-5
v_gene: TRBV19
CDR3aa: CASSITTSSNQPQHF

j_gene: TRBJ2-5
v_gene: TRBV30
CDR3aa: CAWSAKETQYF

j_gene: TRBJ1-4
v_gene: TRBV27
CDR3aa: CASSLSYRGNEKLFF

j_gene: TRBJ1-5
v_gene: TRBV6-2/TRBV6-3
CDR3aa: CASSHSNGGAQPQHF

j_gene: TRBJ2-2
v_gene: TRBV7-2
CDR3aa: CASTLPSGGGGELFF

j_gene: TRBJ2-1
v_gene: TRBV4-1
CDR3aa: CASRLISGGINEQFF

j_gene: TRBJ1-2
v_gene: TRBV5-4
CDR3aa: CASSGRSSNYGYTF

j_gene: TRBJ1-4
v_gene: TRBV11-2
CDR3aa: CASSLDGVLQEKLFF

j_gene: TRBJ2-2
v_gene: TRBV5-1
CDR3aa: CASSYGQGNTGELFF

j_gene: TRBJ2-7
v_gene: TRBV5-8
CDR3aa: CASSLTDYEQYF

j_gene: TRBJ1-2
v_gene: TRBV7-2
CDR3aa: CASSPYSDNYGYTF

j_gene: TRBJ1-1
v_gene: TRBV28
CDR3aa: CASSFTLDTEAFF

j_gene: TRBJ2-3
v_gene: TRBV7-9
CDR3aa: CASSSGQGTNTDTQYF

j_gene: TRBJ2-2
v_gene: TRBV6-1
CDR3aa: CASSDRGRLVTGELFF

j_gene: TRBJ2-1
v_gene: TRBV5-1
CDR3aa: CASSSIGTREDEQFF

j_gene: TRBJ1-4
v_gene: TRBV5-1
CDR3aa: CASRAGQGYEKLFF

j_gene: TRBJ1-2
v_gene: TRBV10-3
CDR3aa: CAISELVSGGGYTF

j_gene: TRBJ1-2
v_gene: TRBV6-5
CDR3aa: CASSYRGYYGYTF

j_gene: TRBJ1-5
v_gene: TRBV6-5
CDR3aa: CASSKQGLDQPQHF

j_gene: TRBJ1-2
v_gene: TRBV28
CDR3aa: CASSSGQGAFGYTF

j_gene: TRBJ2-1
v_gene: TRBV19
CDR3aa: CASKQRGALEQFF

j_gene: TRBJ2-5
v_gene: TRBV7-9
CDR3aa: CASSLTSGGTETQYF

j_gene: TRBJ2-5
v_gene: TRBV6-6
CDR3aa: CASSYYLAEETQYF

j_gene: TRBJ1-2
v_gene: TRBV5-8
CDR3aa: CASSVDSNYGYTF

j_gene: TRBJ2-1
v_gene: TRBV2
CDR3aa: CASSGVSGVGEQFF

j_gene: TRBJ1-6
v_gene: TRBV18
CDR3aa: CASSPTADNSPLHF

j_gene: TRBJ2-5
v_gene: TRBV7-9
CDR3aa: CASSLITGFGETQYF

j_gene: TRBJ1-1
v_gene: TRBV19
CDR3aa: CATIGRRQGRMNTEAFF

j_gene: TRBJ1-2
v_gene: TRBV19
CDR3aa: CASSIDLGANGYTF

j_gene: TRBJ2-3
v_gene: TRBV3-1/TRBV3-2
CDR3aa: CASSLQGGYEVTQYF

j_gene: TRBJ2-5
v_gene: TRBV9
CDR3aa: CASSPGLALETQYF

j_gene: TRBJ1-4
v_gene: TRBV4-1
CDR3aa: CASSQAGTGNEKLFF

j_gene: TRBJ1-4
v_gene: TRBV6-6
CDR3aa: CASSRTGGAEKLFF

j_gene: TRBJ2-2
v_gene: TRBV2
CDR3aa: CATNNPGQGTGELFF

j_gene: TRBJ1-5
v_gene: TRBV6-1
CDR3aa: CASSEVWGDQPQHF

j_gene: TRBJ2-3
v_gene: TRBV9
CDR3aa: CASSTTEDTQYF

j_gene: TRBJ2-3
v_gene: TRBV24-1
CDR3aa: CATSDHRDRGTDTQYF

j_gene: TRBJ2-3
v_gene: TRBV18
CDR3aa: CASSTRERGGPDTQYF

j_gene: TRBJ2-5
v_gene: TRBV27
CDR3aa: CASSFSASGGTQETQYF

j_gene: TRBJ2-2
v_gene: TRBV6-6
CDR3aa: CASSYKAQGAGELFF